Following are 31 T cell receptor beta chains from one sample sequenced in a study of T cell changes during pregnancy in multiple sclerosis. The repertoire was sequenced with immunoSEQ multiplex PCR; TCRdb's copy has only in-frame clones and lacks some. The sample carries 70,000 to 80,000 clones, more than 90% recorded once. The sequencing here drew on peripheral blood, taken after pregnancy. The source of these receptors is a female donor in good health, enrolled as a control in a pregnancy study.

The rearrangement joins TRBV10-2 to TRBJ2-7, with D possibly matching TRBD2 (6 bases). Germline CDR1 and CDR2: WSHSY and SAAADI. Trimming stripped 2 bases from V and 4 bases from J, with 12 bases between. CDR3 length: 14 amino acids. The CDR3 is CASSEPSAAYEQYF. CDR3 sequence (DNA): TGCGCCAGCAGTGAGCCTAGCGCTGCGTACGAGCAGTACTTC.

This chain joins TRBV4-2 and TRBJ2-7; D may be TRBD2 (6 bases). Trimming stripped 4 bases from V and 7 bases from J, with 20 bases between. The CDR3 runs to 15 residues. Per the germline V gene, CDR1 is LGHNA and CDR2 is YNFKEQ. The DNA for the CDR3 is TGTGCCAGCAGCCGAACGGGACTCAAGATACGAGAGCAGTACTTC. It translates to CASSRTGLKIREQYF.

This clone was detected once. The chain recombines TRBV11-2 with TRBJ2-7; 10 bases align to TRBD2. Germline-derived CDR1 and CDR2 are SGHAT and FQNNGV. The CDR3 length is 16 residues. V lost 1 base to trimming and J lost 3 bases; unmatched junction nucleotides: 6. The CDR3 here is CASSLAGTSAGYEQYF. The CDR3 DNA sequence: TGTGCCAGCAGCTTAGCGGGGACTAGCGCCGGCTACGAGCAGTACTTC.

The chain employs TRBV19 and TRBJ2-7; 10 bases fit TRBD2. The CDR3 covers 14 residues. CDR1 is LNHDA, CDR2 SQIVND, per germline (reference sequence). The J segment lost 6 bases and the V segment lost 5 bases, leaving 7 bases of the junction unmatched. Written as DNA, the CDR3 is TGTGCCAGTAGTGATCTAGCGGGAGTGAGCGAGCAGTACTTC. As protein: CASSDLAGVSEQYF.

V gene TRBV7-6 combines with J gene TRBJ2-2; weak D call: TRBD2 (5 bases). Germline V CDR1 and CDR2: SGHVS, FNYEAQ. Trimming pared 0 bases from V and 5 bases from J, leaving 13 bases between. The CDR3 has 16 amino acids. The CDR3: CASSLAGDGETGELFF. The CDR3 DNA follows: TGTGCCAGCAGCTTAGCTGGGGATGGGGAGACCGGGGAGCTGTTTTTT. Complete variable domain (other parts from reference TRBV7-6 and TRBJ2-2): GAGVSQSPRYKVTKRGQDVALRCDPISGHVSLYWYRQALGQGPEFLTYFNYEAQQDKSGLPNDRFSAERPEGSISTLTIQRTEQRDSAMYRCASSLAGDGETGELFFGEGSRLTVL.

The gene calls are TRBV19 and TRBJ1-1, with D perhaps matching TRBD1 (5 bases). This CDR3 comprises 15 residues. V lost 5 bases and J 3 bases, leaving 16 bases between the germline ends. Germline V gene sequence: CDR1 LNHDA, CDR2 SQIVND (reference sequence). The CDR3 sequence is CASSLLIGGDTEAFF. CDR3 bases: TGTGCCAGTAGTCTTCTCATCGGGGGAGACACTGAAGCTTTCTTT.

V and J are TRBV7-6 and TRBJ2-1; 7 nucleotides line up with TRBD2. Trimming took 0 bases from V and 0 from J; bases not matched to a gene: 8. CDR1 and CDR2 (germline): SGHVS, FNYEAQ. The CDR3 length is 18 residues. This CDR3 is CASSLASPAGSSYNEQFF. In DNA form, the CDR3 reads TGTGCCAGCAGCTTAGCTAGCCCAGCGGGGAGCTCCTACAATGAGCAGTTCTTC. Drawing the rest from reference TRBV7-6 and TRBJ2-1, the complete variable domain is GAGVSQSPRYKVTKRGQDVALRCDPISGHVSLYWYRQALGQGPEFLTYFNYEAQQDKSGLPNDRFSAERPEGSISTLTIQRTEQRDSAMYRCASSLASPAGSSYNEQFFGPGTRLTVL.

This clone was observed once. The chain couples TRBV7-2 to TRBJ2-7; 7 nucleotides match TRBD2. Trimming took 5 bases from V and 4 from J; bases not matched to a gene: 8. This CDR3 contains 14 residues. In germline, CDR1 is SGHTA, CDR2 FQGNSA. DNA for the CDR3: TGTGCCAGCAGCCTTGGGAGGGCGTGGTACGAGCAGTACTTC. This sequence encodes CASSLGRAWYEQYF.

This chain links TRBV28 with TRBJ1-5; a possible D gene is TRBD1 (6 bases). There are 13 residues in the CDR3. CDR1 is MDHEN and CDR2 is SYDVKM in the germline V gene. Trimming shortened V by 2 bases and J by 6 bases, and 8 bases separated the two germline ends. The CDR3 protein is CASSLQGFQPQHF. The CDR3 DNA follows: TGTGCCAGCAGTTTACAGGGGTTTCAGCCCCAGCATTTT. The complete variable domain, with remaining parts taken from reference TRBV28 and TRBJ1-5, reads DVKVTQSSRYLVKRTGEKVFLECVQDMDHENMFWYRQDPGLGLRLIYFSYDVKMKEKGDIPEGYSVSREKKERFSLILESASTNQTSMYLCASSLQGFQPQHFGDGTRLSIL.

This chain links TRBV7-8 with TRBJ2-3, with unresolved D. Per germline, CDR1 SGHVS and CDR2 FQNEAQ. V lost 7 bases and J lost 1, with 12 bases in between. CDR3 length equals 14 residues. The CDR3 protein is CASTIRSGTDTQYF. The CDR3 DNA reads TGTGCCAGCACCATCCGCTCGGGCACAGATACGCAGTATTTT.

The chain has TRBV28 and TRBJ2-3; tentatively, D is TRBD2 (7 bases). Germline CDR1 MDHEN, CDR2 SYDVKM. The CDR3 consists of 14 residues. V lost 7 bases, J lost 1 base, and 12 bases lay in between. CDR3 sequence (DNA): TGTGCCAGCACGGGGGGCTATCGCACAGATACGCAGTATTTT. Encoded protein: CASTGGYRTDTQYF.

As DNA, the CDR3 is TGTGCCAGTAGTCTTACCTCCGGGACTAGCGGGAGGTTCGAGCAGTACTTC. It is translated as CASSLTSGTSGRFEQYF. The chain couples TRBV19 to TRBJ2-7; TRBD2 aligns across 15 bases. Trimming removed 5 bases from V and 6 bases from J; junction bases left unmatched: 11. The CDR3 is 17 residues long. Germline V gives CDR1 LNHDA, CDR2 SQIVND (reference sequence).

The rearrangement uses TRBV19 and TRBJ1-1; TRBD1 agrees at 7 bases. CDR1 LNHDA and CDR2 SQIVND come from the germline V gene (reference sequence). The CDR3 has 16 residues. V dropped 2 bases and J dropped 0; count of bases not matched to a gene: 6. The CDR3 DNA reads as TGTGCCAGTAGTATAAAAGACAGGGTTCTGAACACTGAAGCTTTCTTT. This encodes CASSIKDRVLNTEAFF.

The genes are TRBV2 and TRBJ1-2, with TRBD1 matching 10 bases. The CDR3 runs to 14 residues. Germline V gene data show CDR1 as SNHLY and CDR2 as FYNNEI. Germline trimming cut 5 bases from V and 7 bases from J; bases unmatched to any gene: 7. The CDR3, as DNA: TGTGCCAGCAGTAGACAGGGGGCTCTATTTGGCTACACCTTC. Translating it yields CASSRQGALFGYTF. Filled out from reference TRBV2 and TRBJ1-2, the complete variable domain reads EPEVTQTPSHQVTQMGQEVILRCVPISNHLYFYWYRQILGQKVEFLVSFYNNEISEKSEIFDDQFSVERPDGSNFTLKIRSTKLEDSAMYFCASSRQGALFGYTFGSGTRLTVV.

The J gene is TRBJ2-2, the V gene TRBV6-6, with 8 positions matching TRBD1. V shed 7 bases, J shed 3 bases, and the junction held 4 bases outside the gene matches. The CDR3 is made up of 14 amino acids. Germline V lookup: CDR1 MNHNY, CDR2 SVGAGI (reference sequence). DNA for the CDR3: TGTGCCAGCAAGGGACAGGTTTACACCGGGGAGCTGTTTTTT. It codes for CASKGQVYTGELFF.

The CDR3 reads CASSPGARDNEQFF. CDR3 nucleotides: TGCGCCAGCAGCCCCGGAGCGAGGGACAATGAGCAGTTCTTC. The gene calls are TRBV5-1 and TRBJ2-1, with D maybe TRBD2 (5 bases). Trimming shortened V by 4 bases and J by 5 bases, and 13 bases separated the two germline ends. There are 14 residues in the CDR3. Germline lookup yields CDR1 SGHRS and CDR2 YFSETQ.

This sequence joins TRBV7-9 and TRBJ2-3, with unresolved D. CDR3 size: 15 residues. Germline V CDR1 and CDR2: SEHNR, FQNEAQ (reference sequence). With 4 bases removed from V and 2 bases from J, the gap between germline ends came to 13 bases. The CDR3 is CASSYDLVSTDTQYF. CDR3 bases: TGTGCCAGCAGCTACGATTTAGTATCCACAGATACGCAGTATTTT.

The chain combines TRBV7-9 with TRBJ2-7, with TRBD2 matching 7 bases. The CDR3 has 15 residues. Germline loops: CDR1 SEHNR, CDR2 FQNEAQ (reference sequence). Trimming took 5 bases from V and 7 from J; bases not matched to a gene: 14. CDR3 sequence reads: CASSPKPGPAGEQYF. CDR3 DNA: TGTGCCAGCAGCCCAAAGCCGGGCCCAGCGGGGGAGCAGTACTTC.

The J gene is TRBJ2-5, the V gene TRBV2; 8 positions match TRBD2. The J call is in doubt because the DNA end fits TRBJ2-7 better. The germline V gene has CDR1 SNHLY and CDR2 FYNNEI. CDR3 length: 14 residues. The CDR3 nucleotides are TGTGCCAGCAGTGATGGTAGCGGGGTCTACGAGCAGTACTTC. Translation gives CASSDGSGVYEQYF.

CDR3 DNA: TGTGCCAGTAAAAAGGGGGACTATGGCTACACCTTC. Its protein is CASKKGDYGYTF. The chain employs TRBV19 and TRBJ1-2, with a weak D call TRBD1 (6 bases). The CDR3 is made up of 12 amino acids. V was clipped by 7 bases and J by 3 bases, with 9 bases between them. Germline CDR1 reads LNHDA; CDR2 reads SQIVND (reference sequence). Based on the CDR3 plus reference TRBV19 and TRBJ1-2, the full variable domain is DGGITQSPKYLFRKEGQNVTLSCEQNLNHDAMYWYRQDPGQGLRLIYYSQIVNDFQKGDIAEGYSVSREKKESFPLTVTSAQKNPTAFYLCASKKGDYGYTFGSGTRLTVV.

This clone was seen just once. The J gene is TRBJ1-1, the V gene TRBV7-2; 8 positions match TRBD1. The CDR3 spans 14 residues. V gave up 5 bases and J gave up 4 bases; unmatched junction bases: 6. Germline V CDR1 and CDR2: SGHTA, FQGNSA. The CDR3 protein is CASSPRTGTTEAFF. Here the CDR3 DNA reads TGTGCCAGCAGCCCACGGACAGGGACCACTGAAGCTTTCTTT.

J is TRBJ1-1 and V is TRBV7-9; tentatively, D is TRBD1 (6 bases). With 6 bases removed from V and 6 bases from J, the gap between germline ends came to 26 bases. The CDR3 covers 17 residues. CDR1 SEHNR and CDR2 FQNEAQ come from the germline V gene (reference sequence). The CDR3 region is CASSFPTGGAGLAEAFF. CDR3 coding DNA: TGTGCCAGCAGTTTTCCTACGGGGGGCGCGGGGCTGGCTGAAGCTTTCTTT.

The J gene is TRBJ1-1, the V gene TRBV5-1; 8 bases fit TRBD1. J gave up 4 bases and V 5 bases, and 10 bases lay outside the gene matches. This CDR3 is built from 15 residues. Looked up from germline, CDR1 is SGHRS and CDR2 is YFSETQ. This CDR3 is CASRTSGGLGTEAFF. The CDR3 DNA sequence: TGCGCCAGCAGAACTTCAGGGGGCCTCGGCACTGAAGCTTTCTTT.

This clone was recorded once. The rearrangement joins TRBV27 to TRBJ1-5; a weak D match, TRBD1 (5 bases). Germline CDR1 and CDR2: MNHEY and SMNVEV (reference sequence). The V gene lost 3 bases and the J gene lost 7 bases, with 13 bases spanning the gap. The CDR3 is 14 residues long. CDR3 bases: TGTGCCAGCAGTTTGTCAGGGAGGGGACAGCCCCAGCATTTT. Translating it yields CASSLSGRGQPQHF.

This chain uses TRBV7-9 with TRBJ2-5, with 7 bases matching TRBD1. V lost 5 bases, J lost 5 bases, and 8 bases stayed unmatched. Germline CDR1 is SEHNR and CDR2 is FQNEAQ (reference sequence). CDR3 size: 14 residues. The CDR3 spells CASSRQGSLETQYF. The CDR3 DNA is TGTGCCAGCAGCCGACAGGGATCTTTGGAGACCCAGTACTTC.

The chain uses TRBV5-1 and TRBJ1-1, with D maybe TRBD1 (6 bases). This CDR3 has 14 amino acids. CDR1 and CDR2 from the germline V gene are SGHRS and YFSETQ. The V gene lost 0 bases and the J gene lost 1 base, with 7 bases spanning the gap. The CDR3: CASSLGTANTEAFF. The CDR3 DNA reads as TGCGCCAGCAGCTTGGGGACAGCGAACACTGAAGCTTTCTTT.

The chain recombines TRBV30 with TRBJ1-5; 8 bases agree with TRBD1. This CDR3 is built from 15 residues. CDR1 is GTSNPN, CDR2 SVGIG, per germline (reference sequence). V shed 3 bases and J 4 bases; nucleotides not matched to a gene: 8. This CDR3 reads CAWSPFGTGNQPQHF. As DNA, the CDR3 is TGTGCCTGGAGCCCATTCGGGACAGGTAATCAGCCCCAGCATTTT.

This chain uses TRBV5-1 with TRBJ2-1; 14 bases align to TRBD2. The germline V gene encodes CDR1 SGHRS and CDR2 YFSETQ. The J segment lost 0 bases and the V segment lost 4 bases, leaving 6 bases of the junction unmatched. This CDR3 is 18 amino acids long. DNA of the CDR3: TGCGCCAGCAGCGGGGGACTAGCGGGAGACAGCTCCTACAATGAGCAGTTCTTC. It yields the protein CASSGGLAGDSSYNEQFF.

The chain uses TRBV6-1 and TRBJ1-1, with a tentative D call TRBD1 (6 bases). Trimming cost V 1 base and J 5 bases, with 11 bases left between them. The germline V gene has CDR1 MNHNS and CDR2 SASEGT. CDR3 length equals 14 residues. The CDR3 region is CASSEGRGWTEAFF. Here the CDR3 DNA reads TGTGCCAGCAGTGAAGGTAGGGGGTGGACTGAAGCTTTCTTT.

This clone has just one count. This sequence joins TRBV2 and TRBJ2-7, with 11 positions matching TRBD1. The V gene's germline CDR1 is SNHLY and CDR2 FYNNEI. This CDR3 has 13 amino acids. Losses at the gene ends were 10 bases for V and 6 bases for J; bases not matched to a gene: 8. The CDR3 bases are TGTGCCATTGCATCCGGGACAGGGGGCGAGCAGTACTTC. Its protein is CAIASGTGGEQYF. Based on the CDR3 plus reference TRBV2 and TRBJ2-7, the full variable domain is EPEVTQTPSHQVTQMGQEVILRCVPISNHLYFYWYRQILGQKVEFLVSFYNNEISEKSEIFDDQFSVERPDGSNFTLKIRSTKLEDSAMYFCAIASGTGGEQYFGPGTRLTVT.

This clone was recorded once. This rearrangement joins TRBV18 to TRBJ1-2; 8 nucleotides align to TRBD1. The CDR3 consists of 13 residues. Germline V lookup: CDR1 KGHSH, CDR2 LQKENI. V shed 8 bases, J shed 6 bases, and the junction held 8 bases outside the gene matches. The CDR3 loop reads CASTSTGGNGYTF. The CDR3 DNA follows: TGTGCCAGCACTTCTACAGGGGGAAATGGCTACACCTTC.